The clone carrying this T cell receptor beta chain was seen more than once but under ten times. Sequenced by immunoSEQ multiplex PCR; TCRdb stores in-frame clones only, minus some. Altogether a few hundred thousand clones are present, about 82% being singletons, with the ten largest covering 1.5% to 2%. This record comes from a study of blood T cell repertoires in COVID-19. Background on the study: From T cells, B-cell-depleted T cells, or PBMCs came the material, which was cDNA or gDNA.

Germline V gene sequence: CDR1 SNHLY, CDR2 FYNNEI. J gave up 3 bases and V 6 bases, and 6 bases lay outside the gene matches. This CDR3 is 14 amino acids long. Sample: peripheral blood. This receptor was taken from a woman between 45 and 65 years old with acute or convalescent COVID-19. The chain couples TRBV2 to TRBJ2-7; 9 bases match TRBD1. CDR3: CASRWTGAVYEQYF. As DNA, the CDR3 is TGTGCCAGCAGATGGACAGGGGCGGTCTACGAGCAGTACTTC.